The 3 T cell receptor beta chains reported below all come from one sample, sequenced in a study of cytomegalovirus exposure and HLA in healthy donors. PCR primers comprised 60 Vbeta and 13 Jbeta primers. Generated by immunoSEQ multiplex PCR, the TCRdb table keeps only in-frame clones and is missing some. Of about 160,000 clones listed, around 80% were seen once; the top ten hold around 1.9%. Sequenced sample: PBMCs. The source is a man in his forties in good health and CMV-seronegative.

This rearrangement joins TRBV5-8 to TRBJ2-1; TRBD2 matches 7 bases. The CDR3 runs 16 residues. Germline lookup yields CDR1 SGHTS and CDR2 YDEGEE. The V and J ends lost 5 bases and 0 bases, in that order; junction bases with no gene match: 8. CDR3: CASRHPSGSSYNEQFF. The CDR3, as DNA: TGTGCCAGCAGACACCCTAGCGGAAGCTCCTACAATGAGCAGTTCTTC. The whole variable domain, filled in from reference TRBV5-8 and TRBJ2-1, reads EAGVTQSPTHLIKTRGQQATLRCSPISGHTSVYWYQQALGLGLQFLLWYDEGEERNRGNFPPRFSGRQFPNYSSELNVNALELEDSALYLCASRHPSGSSYNEQFFGPGTRLTVL.

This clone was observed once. The CDR3 coding sequence is TGTGCCAGCAAACGGACTTCTAGCACAGATACGCAGTATTTT. It codes for CASKRTSSTDTQYF. The chain links TRBV7-8 to TRBJ2-3; tentative D call: TRBD2 (5 bases). V shed 7 bases and J shed 0 bases, with 11 bases lying between them. Germline lookup yields CDR1 SGHVS and CDR2 FQNEAQ. The CDR3 is 14 residues long. The complete variable domain, with remaining parts taken from reference TRBV7-8 and TRBJ2-3, reads GAGVSQSPRYKVAKRGQDVALRCDPISGHVSLFWYQQALGQGPEFLTYFQNEAQLDKSGLPSDRFFAERPEGSVSTLKIQRTQQEDSAVYLCASKRTSSTDTQYFGPGTRLTVL.

In DNA form, the CDR3 reads TGCGCCAGCAGTCCTCCGGGACAGGGTAGCCAGCAGTACTTC. Translating it yields CASSPPGQGSQQYF. This chain connects TRBV5-1 to TRBJ2-7, with 9 positions matching TRBD1. This CDR3 region has 14 residues. The V gene's germline CDR1 is SGHRS and CDR2 YFSETQ. The trim removed 5 bases at V and 8 bases at J, leaving 11 bases unmatched.